The clone carrying this T cell receptor beta chain was counted only a few times. The antigen is not known. The sample belongs to a study of beta chain features in type 1 diabetes. Expressed TCRB transcripts were sequenced, since all the RNA that had been isolated was reverse transcribed. Using immunoSEQ multiplex PCR, the repertoire was profiled, and TCRdb retains in-frame clones only, with some absent. This sample carries about 370,000 clones, over 13% of them seen once, and the ten largest clones take roughly 0.019%. Study-level findings and limits: Researchers could not determine here whether HLA type influences TCRB rearrangement. Significant though moderate, a shortening of TCRB CDR3s appeared in all four CD4+ subsets of Type 1 diabetes patients. In type 1 diabetes patients, VDJ junctions had fewer insertions; deletions at these junctions were more frequent.

The TCR was taken from a woman aged 18 to 35 in good health. The specimen was naive CD4+ T cells from blood.

CDR3 sequence: CAWGGGSGRWNEQFF. The CDR3 nucleotides are TGTGCCTGGGGGGGTGGTAGCGGGAGATGGAATGAGCAGTTCTTC. This chain connects TRBV30 to TRBJ2-1; 9 bases fit TRBD2. The CDR3 length is 15 residues. The V segment lost 5 bases and the J segment 7 bases; nucleotides outside the gene matches: 12. The V gene's germline CDR1 is GTSNPN and CDR2 SVGIG (reference sequence).